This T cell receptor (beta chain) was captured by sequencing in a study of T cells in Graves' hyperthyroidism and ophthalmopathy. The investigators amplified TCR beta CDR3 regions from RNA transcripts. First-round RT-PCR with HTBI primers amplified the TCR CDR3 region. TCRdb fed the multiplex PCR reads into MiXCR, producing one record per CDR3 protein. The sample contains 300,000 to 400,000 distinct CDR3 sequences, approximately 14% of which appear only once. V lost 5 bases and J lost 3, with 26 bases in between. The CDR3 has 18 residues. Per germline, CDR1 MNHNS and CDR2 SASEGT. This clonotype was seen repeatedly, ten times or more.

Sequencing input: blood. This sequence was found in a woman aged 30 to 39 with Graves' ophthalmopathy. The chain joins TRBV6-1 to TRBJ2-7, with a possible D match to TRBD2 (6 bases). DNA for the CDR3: TGTGCCAGCAGTTTTGGGGCTGGGCGGGGCGGGCTAAGCTACGAGCAGTACTTC. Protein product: CASSFGAGRGGLSYEQYF.